The text below deals with one T cell receptor beta chain. Its specific antigen is unknown. Base quality data are lacking; no much larger clone is found one base away. This specimen belongs to a study of T cell clones after liver transplantation (dated by TCRdb to about 2019). Regarding the complete study: ITN030ST, the source of the samples, was a randomized trial that attempted immunosuppression withdrawal within 2 years of liver transplantation. Three of the eight recipients were HCV-positive; the others were transplanted for non-autoimmune, non-viral indications. The studied cohort comprised 8 liver transplant recipients, 3 classified as tolerant and 5 as non-tolerant. No induction therapy was given to the subjects, and standard immunosuppression was administered until randomization at 12-24 months post-transplant. To count as tolerant, a recipient had to stay completely off immunosuppression for at least one year without liver enzymes climbing beyond twice the upper limit of normal. After a pre-transplant mixed lymphocyte reaction, TCRbeta sequencing was used to pinpoint donor-reactive T cell clones, which were subsequently tracked in post-transplant blood. Blood samples were taken pre-transplant, pre-randomization before withdrawal, and post-randomization after full withdrawal or failed withdrawal. Third party-reactive TCRbeta sequences were also identified from pre-transplant MLRs to serve as an antigen-independent comparator for donor-reactive sequences. What the study reported, not specific to this receptor: The conclusions were preliminary, being limited by small, heterogeneous patient numbers and by non-standardized post-transplant time points. Donor-reactive sequences decreased more than third party-reactive sequences, which suggests partial antigen-specific deletion that was not related to withdrawal success. A significant post-transplant decrease in circulating donor-reactive CD4 TCRbeta sequences was observed in most of the 8 subjects, irrespective of tolerance or HCV status. Low numbers of available donor cells limited the measurable donor-reactive repertoire in a couple of subjects. When repertoire turnover was taken into account, detection of donor-reactive sequences was significantly reduced in 7 of 8 subjects for CD4 and in 8 of 8 subjects for CD8. Without allograft tissue specimens, donor-reactive T cells may have migrated into the graft rather than being deleted.

The CDR3 starts with the cysteine, ends with the phenylalanine, and has 15 residues. The CDR3 DNA has 45 bases and is translated from base 1. For this chain, trimming is 6 bases at the V end and 2 bases at the J end, and the number of junction bases without a gene match is 9. CDR1 and CDR2, per the germline V gene, are SNHLY and FYNNEI. Read against the paper, the sample's time point label means: pre-transplant. Thawed unstimulated PBMCs were stained for CD3, CD4 and CD8 and FACS-sorted into CD3+CD4+ and CD3+CD8+ populations. Randomization to immunosuppression withdrawal applied to every one of the 8 studied subjects. The Qiagen DNeasy Blood and Tissue Kit was used for isolation of genomic DNA. Frozen genomic DNA underwent high-throughput TCRbeta CDR3 sequencing by immunoSEQ, including PCR amplification, mapping, bias correction and internal controls. The original methods were these. Productive rearrangements were kept, and unique TCRbeta sequences were defined by CDR3 nucleotide sequence plus V and J gene. A sequence counted as donor-reactive only if the sequence showed at least 5-fold expansion in CFSE-low cells compared with unstimulated pre-transplant cells and had a frequency of at least 0.01%. Minimum frequency thresholds were set for each subject on the basis of the unstimulated sample with the lowest template count, so that a detection power of at least 90% was ensured. Jensen-Shannon divergence between the top 1000 TCRbeta sequences post- versus pre-transplant served as the measure of repertoire turnover. Two-sided Fisher's exact tests were used to test for changes in the detection of donor-reactive sequences. Imported from immuneACCESS, the table was reduced by TCRdb to in-frame sequences with V and J called. These copies leave out some clones; in studies compared against another copy, an unresolved V gene accounts for under half, and the cause of the remainder is not known. The DNA gave D and trimming, while V, J and clone size come from that table. Here the sample has roughly 57,000 clones; 71% occur a single time. The leading ten clones occupy over 14% of the sample.

This chain is built from TRBV2 and TRBJ2-7, with 8 junctional bases fitting TRBD1. This receptor was identified in a human donor who received a liver transplant. Specimen: CD4+ T cells from blood, collected before liver transplant. In nucleotide form, the sequence is TGTGCCAGCAGCAACCCGACAGGGGTCCCCTACGAGCAGTACTTC. Its protein is CASSNPTGVPYEQYF.